Below, one T cell receptor (beta chain) is given with its context. As yet, its antigen is unknown. This sample was taken from a study of cytomegalovirus exposure and HLA in healthy donors. On the study more broadly: Earlier, almost 120 million unique TCR beta sequences were recovered from about 179 million T cells by an analysis. The study's findings and limits: According to the study, around 150 TCR beta chains were cytomegalovirus-associated.

Germline V gene data show CDR1 as SQVTM and CDR2 as ANQGSEA. This CDR3 is built from 13 residues. V lost 1 base, J lost 2 bases, and 7 bases lay in between. Both 60 Vbeta primers and 13 Jbeta primers went into the PCR. How the authors handled the data: Per a later analysis, the number of unique TCR beta chains was some 82 million, of which some 10 million were shared. Only in-frame clones appear in the TCRdb table, and some are missing; sequencing was by immunoSEQ multiplex PCR. Clonal size and the V and J genes are those of that table, whereas D and trimming came from the DNA. The sample yields about 160,000 clones, 65% to 80% seen once. Healthy bone marrow donors made up the donors.

The chain joins TRBV29-1 to TRBJ2-3; no clear D. The TCR comes from a man between 40 and 49 years old in good health and CMV-seronegative. Sequenced: PBMCs. The CDR3 nucleotides read TGCAGCGTTGAAGGTCACTACACAGATACGCAGTATTTT. It translates to CSVEGHYTDTQYF.